This T cell receptor (beta chain) was recovered during a study of blood T cells in healthy people across ages. Primed by a sample-barcoded 5' primer and a J-beta primer mix, a second PCR proceeded for about 7 to 11 cycles. TCRdb redid the calling of the 5' RACE reads with MiXCR, one entry per CDR3 protein. The table lists some 900,000 distinct CDR3 sequences, 29% of them singletons, with around 15% in the top ten. In this sample, this clonotype turned up many times. Trimming removed 4 bases from V and 0 bases from J; junction bases left unmatched: 2. This CDR3 spans 14 amino acids. The chain couples TRBV12-3 or TRBV12-4 to TRBJ1-1; 7 bases are a match to TRBD1. Material for sequencing was blood. The receptor was derived from a woman older than 75 in good health. The CDR3 loop is CASSSGTVNTEAFF. In DNA, the CDR3 is TGTGCCAGCAGTTCCGGGACAGTGAACACTGAAGCTTTCTTT.